The rows below give T cell receptor beta chains drawn from one sample of a study of blood T cell repertoires in COVID-19. Sequencing was performed with immunoSEQ multiplex PCR; in TCRdb, only in-frame clones are kept and a portion is missing. The table shows some 250,000 clones, with around 84% occurring only once. The sample consisted of peripheral blood. These receptors all stem from a woman between 55 and 75 years old with COVID-19, enrolled during active disease. The CDR3 runs from the conserved cysteine through the conserved F or W. D genes are given only for firm matches. A clone size is listed for some rows: how often the clone was seen (once, few, many), or a class if it is expanded.

CDR3 DNA	CDR3 protein	J gene	V gene	clone size	D gene
TGTGCCAGTAGTAAATGGTGGCTAGCGGGAGGAATCGGGGGCGGGGAGCTGTTTTTT	CASSKWWLAGGIGGGELFF	TRBJ2-2	TRBV19	NA	TRBD2
TGTGCCAGCAGTGGGGACTCCTCCTACAATGAGCAGTTCTTC	CASSGDSSYNEQFF	TRBJ2-1	TRBV2	NA	NA
TGCGCCAGCAGCTTGTGGACAGCGAACACTGAAGCTTTCTTT	CASSLWTANTEAFF	TRBJ1-1	TRBV5-1	NA	NA
TGTGCCAGCAGTTCCGGACAGGGAGGCACTGAAGCTTTCTTT	CASSSGQGGTEAFF	TRBJ1-1	TRBV28	NA	TRBD1
TGTGCCAGCAGTGCCGGGACAGGGGTTGATCAGCCCCAGCATTTT	CASSAGTGVDQPQHF	TRBJ1-5	TRBV28	NA	TRBD1
TGTGCCAGCAGCTCGGGACACGGCTACGAGCAGTACTTC	CASSSGHGYEQYF	TRBJ2-7	TRBV7-8	NA	NA
TGCGCCAGCAGCGGAGGCCTTCAAGAGACCCAGTACTTC	CASSGGLQETQYF	TRBJ2-5	TRBV10-1	once	NA
TGTGCCAGCAGTTACCAGGCGTACTATGGCTACACCTTC	CASSYQAYYGYTF	TRBJ1-2	TRBV6-2/TRBV6-3	NA	NA
TGTGCCACCCAGGGACAGGGGATGCGAGCTTTCTTT	CATQGQGMRAFF	TRBJ1-1	TRBV12-3/TRBV12-4	NA	TRBD1
TGCGCCAGCAGACGCACAGGGGGTGTAAGCACCGGGGAGCTGTTTTTT	CASRRTGGVSTGELFF	TRBJ2-2	TRBV5-1	NA	TRBD1
TGTGCCAGCAGTTCACGGACTAGCGGGAGCTCCTACAATGAGCAGTTCTTC	CASSSRTSGSSYNEQFF	TRBJ2-1	TRBV27	NA	TRBD2
TGTGCCAGCAGTTACTCGGGCAGGGGGTATTTCTACGAGCAGTACTTC	CASSYSGRGYFYEQYF	TRBJ2-7	TRBV6-6	NA	TRBD1
TGTGCCAGCAGTTTAGGGGGGGGAAACATTCAGTACTTC	CASSLGGGNIQYF	TRBJ2-4	TRBV28	NA	TRBD2
TGTGCCTGGAGTGTAGAAGGCAGGGCCATGAACACTGAAGCTTTCTTT	CAWSVEGRAMNTEAFF	TRBJ1-1	TRBV30	few	NA
TGCGCCAGCAGCCACCGACTAGCGGGAGGGCAAAACATTCAGTACTTC	CASSHRLAGGQNIQYF	TRBJ2-4	TRBV4-1	NA	TRBD2
TGTGCCAGCAGCGTATTCCCGACTCCCCACGAGCAGTACTTC	CASSVFPTPHEQYF	TRBJ2-7	TRBV9	NA	NA
TGTGCCACCAGTGAGGACATTCAAGAGACCCAGTACTTC	CATSEDIQETQYF	TRBJ2-5	TRBV24-1	NA	NA
TGTGCCAGCAGCGTAGCTAGCGGGAACCCCGGGGAGCTGTTTTTT	CASSVASGNPGELFF	TRBJ2-2	TRBV9	few	TRBD2
TGTGCCACCAGTGGACAGGGGAGCTCCTACGAGCAGTACTTC	CATSGQGSSYEQYF	TRBJ2-7	TRBV24-1	NA	TRBD1
TGCGCCAGCAGCCCCGACAGCTCTGGAAACACCATATATTTT	CASSPDSSGNTIYF	TRBJ1-3	TRBV5-1	NA	NA
TGTGCCAGCAGCCCCGTGAACACTGAAGCTTTCTTT	CASSPVNTEAFF	TRBJ1-1	TRBV28	NA	NA
TGTGCCACCAGTGATGTGCCCCTAGCGGACAAGCTCCACAATGAGCAGTTCTTC	CATSDVPLADKLHNEQFF	TRBJ2-1	TRBV24-1	NA	TRBD2
TGTGCCAGCAGCCCCCCGGCCAGGGCACAGACCCAGTACTTC	CASSPPARAQTQYF	TRBJ2-5	TRBV6-5	once	NA
TGTGCCAGCTCACCCTTTAGGGGGTACCAAGAGACCCAGTACTTC	CASSPFRGYQETQYF	TRBJ2-5	TRBV18	NA	NA
TGTGCCAGCAGCTTAAGGGGAGAGACCCAGTACTTC	CASSLRGETQYF	TRBJ2-5	TRBV5-5	NA	NA
TGTGCCAGCAGCCCGGGAATTGGGCGAGAGACCCAGTACTTC	CASSPGIGRETQYF	TRBJ2-5	TRBV7-2	NA	NA
TGTGCCAGCGGGAGGGGTAACACAGATACGCAGTATTTT	CASGRGNTDTQYF	TRBJ2-3	TRBV7-2	once	TRBD2
TGTGCCAGCAGCTTAAAGACCCTAGCGGGAGAGACCCAGTACTTC	CASSLKTLAGETQYF	TRBJ2-5	TRBV7-8	NA	TRBD2
TGTGCCAGCAGTTACACCAGGACTAGCACGAGTCGGTTCTTC	CASSYTRTSTSRFF	TRBJ2-1	TRBV6-2/TRBV6-3	NA	TRBD2
TGTGCCAGCAGCCTACTGGGACTAGCGGGAGGGCACACCGGGGAGCTGTTTTTT	CASSLLGLAGGHTGELFF	TRBJ2-2	TRBV7-8	NA	TRBD2
TGTGCCAGCAGTTCAACTAAGACAGGCGGTAATCAGCCCCAGCATTTT	CASSSTKTGGNQPQHF	TRBJ1-5	TRBV6-2/TRBV6-3	once	NA
TGTGCCAGCAAAGGCGGGGGGGTCTACGAGCAGTACTTC	CASKGGGVYEQYF	TRBJ2-7	TRBV28	NA	TRBD2
TGCGCCAGCAGCGGGGGACAGATAAGCTCCTATAATTCACCCCTCCACTTT	CASSGGQISSYNSPLHF	TRBJ1-6	TRBV5-1	NA	TRBD1
TGTGCCAGCAGAGGACATTTGCTCTCCTACGAGCAGTACTTC	CASRGHLLSYEQYF	TRBJ2-7	TRBV7-8	NA	NA
TGTGCCAGCAGCCCTCGCAGGGGAGCCACAGATACGCAGTATTTT	CASSPRRGATDTQYF	TRBJ2-3	TRBV3-1/TRBV3-2	NA	NA
TGTGCCAGCAGCCACGAGACTAGCCCTTTACTAACGCAGTACTTC	CASSHETSPLLTQYF	TRBJ2-7	TRBV4-2	NA	TRBD2
TGTGCCAGCAGAACCCAATGGGCTCGGAATCAGCCCCAGCATTTT	CASRTQWARNQPQHF	TRBJ1-5	TRBV28	NA	NA
TGCAGGCCAGCGGGAGGGGACATTCAGTACTTC	CRPAGGDIQYF	TRBJ2-4	TRBV20-1	NA	TRBD2
TGTGCCAGCAGCAGAGGAGGTGGACAGGGGTTAAGGAGCGAGCAGTACTTC	CASSRGGGQGLRSEQYF	TRBJ2-7	TRBV9	once	TRBD1
TGTGCCAGCAGCCCTCGGGGGGGGGAGCCGACCCAGTACTTC	CASSPRGGEPTQYF	TRBJ2-5	TRBV11-2	NA	TRBD2
TGTGCCAGCAGCCAAAGTGTAATCAGAGGGCCCCAGCATTTT	CASSQSVIRGPQHF	TRBJ1-5	TRBV3-1/TRBV3-2	NA	NA
TGTGCCAGCAGCCCTCGCCTGAACGGTGAGCAGTTCTTC	CASSPRLNGEQFF	TRBJ2-1	TRBV7-8	NA	NA
TGCGCCAGCAGCCAAGATATTGGGAGGCATGGCTACACCTTC	CASSQDIGRHGYTF	TRBJ1-2	TRBV4-3	NA	NA
TGCGCCAGCAGCCAAGAGCCACGGACAGCGAACACAGATACGCAGTATTTT	CASSQEPRTANTDTQYF	TRBJ2-3	TRBV4-1	once	NA
TGTGCCAGCAGCTTGGCGGGACAAACTGAAGCTTTCTTT	CASSLAGQTEAFF	TRBJ1-1	TRBV5-4	NA	NA
TGTGCCACCAGTGCCCTGACAGGGGCCGGCTACACCTTC	CATSALTGAGYTF	TRBJ1-2	TRBV24-1	NA	TRBD1
TGCGCCAGCAGCCAAGAGCAGCGGATGGAAAATGAGCAGTTCTTC	CASSQEQRMENEQFF	TRBJ2-1	TRBV4-1	NA	NA
TGTGCCACCGCGGAAGGGGGAAATTCACCCCTCCACTTT	CATAEGGNSPLHF	TRBJ1-6	TRBV24-1	NA	NA
TGCGCCAGCAGCCCCCGACAGGGGGTAAGTGGCACTGAAGCTTTCTTT	CASSPRQGVSGTEAFF	TRBJ1-1	TRBV5-1	NA	TRBD1
TGTGCCAGCAGCCAAGGGACAGGGAAAGAAAAACTGTTTTTT	CASSQGTGKEKLFF	TRBJ1-4	TRBV3-1/TRBV3-2	NA	TRBD1
TGCGCCAGCAGCTTGCCCGGGTTGTCCTACAATGAGCAGTTCTTC	CASSLPGLSYNEQFF	TRBJ2-1	TRBV5-1	NA	NA
TGTGCCAGCAGCCAACAGGGGAACACCGGGGAGCTGTTTTTT	CASSQQGNTGELFF	TRBJ2-2	TRBV7-3	once	NA
TGTGCCAGCAGCCAGGTGGACAGGGGGAGTTCACCCCTCCACTTT	CASSQVDRGSSPLHF	TRBJ1-6	TRBV14	NA	TRBD1
TGTGCCAGCAGCTTAGCACAGGCGTTATCATGGCAGTACTTC	CASSLAQALSWQYF	TRBJ2-7	TRBV13	NA	NA
TGTGCCAGCAGCTTGCGGGAGGATGTCTACAATGAGCAGTTCTTC	CASSLREDVYNEQFF	TRBJ2-1	TRBV11-2	few	TRBD2
TGTGCCAGCAGCCTTACGGGGGGCGCCTCACCCGGCTACACCTTC	CASSLTGGASPGYTF	TRBJ1-2	TRBV7-9	NA	NA
TGTGCCAGCAGCCTCCGGGGACAGAGAAACAATGAGCAGTTCTTC	CASSLRGQRNNEQFF	TRBJ2-1	TRBV7-9	NA	TRBD1
TGTGCCACCAGTGAGGAGGGACTAGTTTCCTCCCCGTTCTTCTTC	CATSEEGLVSSPFFF	TRBJ2-1	TRBV24-1	NA	TRBD2